These 9 T cell receptor beta chains were sequenced from one sample in a study of CD8 T cells in Susac syndrome (dated by TCRdb to about 2019). The method was the immunoSEQ multiplex PCR assay. RNA was extracted using the RNeasy kit, and about 0.45 to 1 ug of the RNA was reverse transcribed with random hexamers. The public reads were quality trimmed at Q25 with fastp and then assembled into clones with MiXCR by TCRdb, keeping productive beta chains. Duplicate CDR3 protein sequences are folded into a single record with the most common DNA and genes. In this sample the table shows around 120,000 distinct CDR3 sequences, 85% to 95% of which occur a single time. In total, the top ten clones hold roughly 0.088% of the sample. The sequenced material came from CD4+ T cells from PBMCs. These receptor sequences come from a human donor with multiple sclerosis.

This chain connects TRBV7-9 to TRBJ1-1; no clear D. CDR1 and CDR2 (germline): SEHNR, FQNEAQ (reference sequence). The V end was cut by 5 bases, the J end by 2 bases, with 12 bases between. This CDR3 region has 14 residues. CDR3 bases: TGTGCCAGCAGCCCCCAAGGGTACAACACTGAAGCTTTCTTT. Amino acid sequence: CASSPQGYNTEAFF.

The chain employs TRBV18 and TRBJ2-1; maybe TRBD2 (5 bases). Germline V gene data show CDR1 as KGHSH and CDR2 as LQKENI. V lost 3 bases and J 9 bases, leaving 9 bases between the germline ends. The CDR3 has 12 amino acids. The CDR3 nucleotides are TGTGCCAGCTCACCGGCCCGGGGTGAGCAGTTCTTC. As protein: CASSPARGEQFF.

This rearrangement joins TRBV30 to TRBJ1-2; no reliable D call. V dropped 0 bases and J dropped 6 bases, with 14 bases sitting between them. Germline V lookup: CDR1 GTSNPN, CDR2 SVGIG (reference sequence). This CDR3 comprises 14 residues. In DNA, the CDR3 is TGTGCCTGGAGTGTACGCCCCCGGGTGGATGGCTACACCTTC. Its protein product is CAWSVRPRVDGYTF.

The chain combines TRBV5-1 with TRBJ2-5; D uncertain. From germline, CDR1 is SGHRS and CDR2 YFSETQ. Trimming removed 1 base from V and 1 base from J, with 5 bases in between. CDR3 size: 13 residues. The CDR3 nucleotides are TGCGCCAGCAGCTTGTACTTCCAAGAGACCCAGTACTTC. Amino acids: CASSLYFQETQYF.

The V call is TRBV30, the J call TRBJ2-1, with TRBD2 matching 9 bases. Trimming cost V 4 bases and J 8 bases; bases outside gene matches: 12. The CDR3 is 15 amino acids. Germline CDR1 and CDR2: GTSNPN and SVGIG (reference sequence). CDR3 DNA: TGTGCCTGGACTCGGAGGCGGGGGGGCCTCTATGAGCAGTTCTTC. This sequence encodes CAWTRRRGGLYEQFF.

V gene TRBV4-2 combines with J gene TRBJ2-7; 11 bases agree with TRBD2. The CDR3 loop spans 15 amino acids. Looked up from germline, CDR1 is LGHNA and CDR2 is YNFKEQ. J was trimmed by 3 bases and V by 0 bases; bases with no gene match: 1. The chain's CDR3 is CASSQETSGDYEQYF. The CDR3 DNA follows: TGTGCCAGCAGCCAAGAGACTAGCGGGGACTACGAGCAGTACTTC.

V and J are TRBV29-1 and TRBJ1-2, with D hard to call. V was clipped by 2 bases and J by 5 bases, with 6 bases between them. Per the germline V gene, CDR1 is SQVTM and CDR2 is ANQGSEA. There are 11 residues in the CDR3. This CDR3 is CSVESAYGYTF. DNA for the CDR3: TGCAGCGTTGAAAGCGCTTATGGCTACACCTTC.

The chain recombines TRBV7-9 with TRBJ1-2; D is ambiguous. V lost 3 bases to trimming and J lost 4 bases, with 12 bases between them. Per germline, CDR1 SEHNR and CDR2 FQNEAQ (reference sequence). This CDR3 region has 14 residues. The CDR3 is CASSFRVGPYGYTF. CDR3 nucleotide sequence: TGTGCCAGCAGCTTCCGTGTTGGACCCTATGGCTACACCTTC.

The chain links TRBV5-6 to TRBJ1-2, with 7 bases that match TRBD1. Unmatched junction bases numbered 12, after V lost 3 bases and J lost 10 bases. Germline V lookup: CDR1 SGHDT, CDR2 YYEEEE. The CDR3 sequence is 14 residues long. The CDR3 region is CASSSSPYRGHYTF. The CDR3 coding sequence is TGTGCCAGCAGCTCCTCGCCTTACAGGGGCCACTACACCTTC.